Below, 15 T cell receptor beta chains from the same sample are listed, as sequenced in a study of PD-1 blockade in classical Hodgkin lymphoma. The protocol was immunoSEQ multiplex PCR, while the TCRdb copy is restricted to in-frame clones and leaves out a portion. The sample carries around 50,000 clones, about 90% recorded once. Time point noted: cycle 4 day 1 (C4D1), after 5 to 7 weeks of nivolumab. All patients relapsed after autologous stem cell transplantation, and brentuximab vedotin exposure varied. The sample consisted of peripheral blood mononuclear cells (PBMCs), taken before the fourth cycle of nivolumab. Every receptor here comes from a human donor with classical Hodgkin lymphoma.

In DNA form, the CDR3 reads TGTGCCAGCAGCCCAGCCGGCCTCTACGAGCAGTACTTC. It encodes CASSPAGLYEQYF. The chain joins TRBV7-8 to TRBJ2-7, with D unresolved. There are 13 residues in the CDR3. Per germline, CDR1 SGHVS and CDR2 FQNEAQ. V lost 5 bases and J lost 3, with 11 bases in between. Together with reference TRBV7-8 and TRBJ2-7, the CDR3 gives the full variable domain: GAGVSQSPRYKVAKRGQDVALRCDPISGHVSLFWYQQALGQGPEFLTYFQNEAQLDKSGLPSDRFFAERPEGSVSTLKIQRTQQEDSAVYLCASSPAGLYEQYFGPGTRLTVT.

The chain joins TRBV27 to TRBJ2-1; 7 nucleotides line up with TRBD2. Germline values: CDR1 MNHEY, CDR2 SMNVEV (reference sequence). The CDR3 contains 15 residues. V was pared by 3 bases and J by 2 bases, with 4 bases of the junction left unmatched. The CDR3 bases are TGTGCCAGCAGTTTGGGGGGGAACCCCTACAATGAGCAGTTCTTC. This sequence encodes CASSLGGNPYNEQFF.

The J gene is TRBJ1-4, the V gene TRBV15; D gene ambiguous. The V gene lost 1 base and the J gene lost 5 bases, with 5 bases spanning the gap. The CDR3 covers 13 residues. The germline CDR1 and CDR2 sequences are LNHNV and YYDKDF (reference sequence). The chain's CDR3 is CATSRVLNEKLFF. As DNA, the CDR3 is TGTGCCACCAGCAGAGTACTAAATGAAAAACTGTTTTTT.

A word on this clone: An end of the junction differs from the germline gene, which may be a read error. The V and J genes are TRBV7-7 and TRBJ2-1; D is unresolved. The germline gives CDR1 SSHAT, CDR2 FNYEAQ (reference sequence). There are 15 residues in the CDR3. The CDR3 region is CASSQSRVFHNEQFF. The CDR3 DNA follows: TGTGCTAGCAGCCAGAGTAGAGTATTCCACAATGAGCAGTTCTTC.

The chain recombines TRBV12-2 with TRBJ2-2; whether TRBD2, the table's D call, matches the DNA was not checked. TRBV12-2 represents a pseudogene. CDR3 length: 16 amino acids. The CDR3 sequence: CASRLEWENVPGELFF. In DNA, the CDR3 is TGTGCAAGTCGCTTAGAGTGGGAGAACGTTCCCGGGGAGCTGTTTTTT.

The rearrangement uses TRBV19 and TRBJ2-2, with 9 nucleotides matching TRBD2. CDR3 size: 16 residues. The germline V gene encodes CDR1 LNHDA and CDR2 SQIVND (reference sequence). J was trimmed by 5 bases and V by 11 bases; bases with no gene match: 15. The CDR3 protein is CAGSSSIAGETGELFF. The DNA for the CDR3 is TGTGCCGGATCCTCGAGTATAGCGGGAGAAACCGGGGAGCTGTTTTTT.

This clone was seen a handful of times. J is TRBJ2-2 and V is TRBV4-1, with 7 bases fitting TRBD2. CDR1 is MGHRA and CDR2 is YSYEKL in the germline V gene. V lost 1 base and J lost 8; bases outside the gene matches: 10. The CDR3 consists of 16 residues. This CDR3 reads CASSQGNAGALGELFF. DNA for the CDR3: TGCGCCAGCAGCCAAGGTAATGCGGGAGCCTTGGGGGAGCTGTTTTTT.

The CDR3 protein is CASSLVLSWPQETQYF. CDR3 nucleotide sequence: TGTGCCAGCAGTCTAGTTCTTAGCTGGCCCCAAGAGACCCAGTACTTC. This chain links TRBV27 with TRBJ2-5; D gene uncertain. The germline V gene encodes CDR1 MNHEY and CDR2 SMNVEV (reference sequence). The CDR3 is 16 residues long. With 5 bases removed from V and 1 base from J, the gap between germline ends came to 17 bases.

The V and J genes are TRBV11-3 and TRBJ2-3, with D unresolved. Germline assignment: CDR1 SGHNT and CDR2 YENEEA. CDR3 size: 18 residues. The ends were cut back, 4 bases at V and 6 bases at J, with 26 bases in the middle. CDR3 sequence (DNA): TGTGCCAGCAGCTCGACACGGTACCGCGAGTCTGGGCTGGATACGCAGTATTTT. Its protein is CASSSTRYRESGLDTQYF.

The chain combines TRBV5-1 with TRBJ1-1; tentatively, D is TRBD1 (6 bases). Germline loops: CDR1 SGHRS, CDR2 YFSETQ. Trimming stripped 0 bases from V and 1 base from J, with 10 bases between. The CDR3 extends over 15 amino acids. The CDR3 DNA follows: TGCGCCAGCAGCTTGGTGATGGACAGGAACACTGAAGCTTTCTTT. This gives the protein CASSLVMDRNTEAFF.

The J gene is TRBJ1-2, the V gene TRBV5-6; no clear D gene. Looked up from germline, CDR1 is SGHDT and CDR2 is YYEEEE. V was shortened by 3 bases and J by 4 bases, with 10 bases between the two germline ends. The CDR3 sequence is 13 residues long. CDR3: CASSSGQVYGYTF. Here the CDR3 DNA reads TGTGCCAGCAGCTCTGGGCAGGTCTATGGCTACACCTTC.

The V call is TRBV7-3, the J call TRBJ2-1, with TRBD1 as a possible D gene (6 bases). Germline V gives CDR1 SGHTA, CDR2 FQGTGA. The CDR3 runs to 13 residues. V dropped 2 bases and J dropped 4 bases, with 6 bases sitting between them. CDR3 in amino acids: CASSLQGYNEQFF. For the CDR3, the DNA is TGTGCCAGCAGCTTACAGGGGTACAATGAGCAGTTCTTC.

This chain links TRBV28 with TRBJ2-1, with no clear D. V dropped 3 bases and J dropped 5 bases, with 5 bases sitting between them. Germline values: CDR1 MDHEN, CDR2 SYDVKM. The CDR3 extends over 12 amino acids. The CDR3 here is CASSLFDNEQFF. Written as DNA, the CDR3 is TGTGCCAGCAGTTTGTTTGACAATGAGCAGTTCTTC.

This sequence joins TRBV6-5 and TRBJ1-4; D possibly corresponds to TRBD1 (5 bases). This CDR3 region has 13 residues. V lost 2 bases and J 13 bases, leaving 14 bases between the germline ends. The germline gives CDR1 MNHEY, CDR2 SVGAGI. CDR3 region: CASSYDPNGGLFF. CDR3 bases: TGTGCCAGCAGTTACGATCCCAACGGGGGACTGTTTTTT.

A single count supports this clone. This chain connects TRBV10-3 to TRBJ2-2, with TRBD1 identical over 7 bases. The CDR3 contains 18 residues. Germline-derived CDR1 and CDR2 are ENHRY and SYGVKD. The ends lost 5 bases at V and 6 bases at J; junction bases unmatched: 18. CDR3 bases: TGTGCCATCAGTAACTTTAGACCGGGACAGATGAGGGCCGGGGAGCTGTTTTTT. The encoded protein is CAISNFRPGQMRAGELFF.